Sequencing of this TCR beta chain was carried out in a study of cytomegalovirus exposure and HLA in healthy donors. The CDR3 length is 13 residues. V dropped 4 bases and J dropped 3 bases, with 9 bases sitting between them. Germline V gene sequence: CDR1 LGHNA, CDR2 YNFKEQ. This PCR relied on a set of 60 Vbeta primers and 13 Jbeta primers. Sequencing used immunoSEQ multiplex PCR; TCRdb keeps in-frame clones, though not all of them. This sample's table reports around 70,000 clones. The sequencing input was PBMCs. The chain combines TRBV4-2 with TRBJ2-5; possible D gene TRBD1, 5 bases. The source is a female donor in good health and CMV-seropositive. The DNA of the CDR3 is TGTGCCAGCAGCCTGGGGCTCGAAGAGACCCAGTACTTC. It translates to CASSLGLEETQYF.